The TCR beta chain described here comes from a study of T cells in women clearing cervical HPV infection. Study background: Controls gave blood once infection was undetectable; cases at lesion identification. Study-wide points: TRBV6-7 abundance was lower in cases than controls (approximately 0.11% versus 0.16%).

TCR beta CDR3 amplified by multiplex PCR from roughly 1,100 ng genomic DNA. Assay: immunoSEQ multiplex PCR; the TCRdb copy retains only in-frame clones and omits some. In total, the table holds roughly 47,000 clones. This CDR3 is 16 amino acids long. V lost 3 bases and J lost 4; bases outside the gene matches: 7. Germline V gene sequence: CDR1 MNHNS, CDR2 SASEGT. About this clone itself: Its antigen is currently unknown. Sequencing ends 3 residues short of the CDR3 end; the germline J gene provides the rest.

All participants had a single incident cervical HPV16 infection, and prevalent HPV16 infections were excluded. The origin of this receptor is a woman aged 18-70 years with a cervical HPV16 infection that either progressed to CIN3+ or cleared (not recorded which). What was sequenced was blood buffy coat. The gene calls are TRBV6-1 and TRBJ2-3; TRBD2 agrees at 10 bases. Incomplete CDR3 DNA: TGTGCCAGCAGTGATACTAGGGGACTAGCGCCAGATACG. Protein sequence: CASSDTRGLAPDT. From start to end, the CDR3 is CASSDTRGLAPDTQYF.